What follows are 4 T cell receptor beta chains derived from one specimen sequenced in a study of blood T cell repertoires in COVID-19. The method was immunoSEQ multiplex PCR; TCRdb's version includes in-frame clones alone and lacks a portion of them. The sample lists around 300,000 clones; 65% to 85% were seen once. Sequenced material: peripheral blood. The receptors here all came from a man younger than 45 with active or convalescent COVID-19.

The gene calls are TRBV11-3 and TRBJ1-2, with D possibly TRBD1 on 5 matching bases. Per the germline V gene, CDR1 is SGHNT and CDR2 is YENEEA. With 3 bases removed from V and 2 bases from J, the gap between germline ends came to 7 bases. The CDR3 contains 13 residues. The CDR3 nucleotides are TGTGCCAGCAGCTTCGACAGAAACTATGGCTACACCTTC. This encodes CASSFDRNYGYTF. Full variable domain (remainder filled in from reference TRBV11-3 and TRBJ1-2): EAGVVQSPRYKIIEKKQPVAFWCNPISGHNTLYWYLQNLGQGPELLIRYENEEAVDDSQLPKDRFSAERLKGVDSTLKIQPAELGDSAVYLCASSFDRNYGYTFGSGTRLTVV.

This clone was counted a few times. The chain uses TRBV28 and TRBJ1-1, with D uncertain. V lost 3 bases and J 5 bases, leaving 13 bases between the germline ends. CDR1 is MDHEN, CDR2 SYDVKM, per germline. This CDR3 has 14 amino acids. CDR3 region: CASSLPFGSTEAFF. The CDR3 coding sequence is TGTGCCAGCAGTTTGCCCTTCGGGTCTACTGAAGCTTTCTTT. Filled out from reference TRBV28 and TRBJ1-1, the complete variable domain reads DVKVTQSSRYLVKRTGEKVFLECVQDMDHENMFWYRQDPGLGLRLIYFSYDVKMKEKGDIPEGYSVSREKKERFSLILESASTNQTSMYLCASSLPFGSTEAFFGQGTRLTVV.

The V call is TRBV19, the J call TRBJ1-1; D ambiguous. Germline-derived CDR1 and CDR2 are LNHDA and SQIVND (reference sequence). CDR3 length equals 15 residues. V was pared by 5 bases and J by 1 base, with 14 bases between. Here the CDR3 DNA reads TGTGCCAGTAGTGCCTCCTGGGCTTCGAACACTGAAGCTTTCTTT. It translates to CASSASWASNTEAFF.

This rearrangement joins TRBV27 to TRBJ2-1; 7 bases align to TRBD2. The J segment lost 3 bases and the V segment lost 5 bases, leaving 10 bases of the junction unmatched. Germline CDR1 MNHEY, CDR2 SMNVEV (reference sequence). CDR3 length equals 16 residues. The DNA of the CDR3 is TGTGCCAGCAGTCCTCCGTCGGGGGAGGGCTACAATGAGCAGTTCTTC. Translated, it gives CASSPPSGEGYNEQFF.